The 32 T cell receptor beta chains listed next were all sequenced from one sample in a study of human T cells and chemical hapten exposure. TCRdb recomputed calls from the RACE reads with MiXCR, one row per CDR3 protein. The profile shows tens of thousands of distinct CDR3 sequences, 7.5% to 8% of them singletons. Indicated time point: pre-sensitization, week 0. Treatment in this sample: therapeutic diphenylcyclopropenone sensitization with weekly scalp DPC. The sequences come from whole blood, collected in connection with sensitization to the hapten diphenylcyclopropenone (DPC). Receptors were obtained from a woman in her forties or fifties with alopecia areata. Some clones in this sample may be carry-over from other donors' samples.

This clonotype was found many times. In DNA form, the CDR3 reads TGTGCCAGCAGCTTCCGAGGGGAGAGCGCAGATACGCAGTATTTT. It codes for CASSFRGESADTQYF. The chain employs TRBV7-9 and TRBJ2-3; D possibly matches TRBD1 or TRBD2 (5 bases each). The CDR3 length is 15 residues. Germline V lookup: CDR1 SEHNR, CDR2 FQNEAQ (reference sequence). Deletions cut 3 bases from V and 4 bases from J, with 14 bases between.

The gene calls are TRBV3-1 and TRBJ2-1; TRBD2 aligns across 11 bases. The CDR3 has 16 residues. Germline CDR1 is LGHDT and CDR2 is YNNKEL (reference sequence). The ends lost 0 bases at V and 6 bases at J; junction bases unmatched: 4. CDR3 DNA: TGTGCCAGCAGCCAAGAGCGTCTAGCGGGAGGCAATGAGCAGTTCTTC. Translation: CASSQERLAGGNEQFF.

This clonotype was detected many times. The V gene is TRBV6-1, the J gene TRBJ2-1, with D possibly TRBD2 on 5 matching bases. Looked up from germline, CDR1 is MNHNS and CDR2 is SASEGT. Trimming took off 2 bases at V and 10 bases at J, with 21 bases between the two ends. The CDR3 has 16 residues. The CDR3: CASSENRALGTGEQFF. The DNA of the CDR3 is TGTGCCAGCAGTGAAAATAGGGCCCTAGGTACGGGGGAGCAGTTCTTC.

In this sample, this clonotype turned up many times. J is TRBJ1-4 and V is TRBV27, with unresolved D. The CDR3 covers 16 residues. Germline V gene lookup returns CDR1 MNHEY and CDR2 SMNVEV (reference sequence). V lost 3 bases and J lost 2, with 13 bases in between. DNA for the CDR3: TGTGCCAGCAGTTTCGGACCGGGTCCGACTAATGAAAAACTGTTTTTT. Amino acids: CASSFGPGPTNEKLFF.

This clonotype was detected many times. The chain has TRBV10-3 and TRBJ2-6; TRBD1 matches at 9 bases. The germline V gene encodes CDR1 ENHRY and CDR2 SYGVKD. Trimming cost V 6 bases and J 0 bases; bases outside gene matches: 6. The CDR3 extends over 17 amino acids. CDR3 protein: CAISRTGASSGANVLTF. The CDR3 nucleotides read TGTGCCATCAGCAGGACAGGGGCTTCCTCTGGGGCCAACGTCCTGACTTTC.

This clonotype was seen a handful of times. The chain carries TRBV27 and TRBJ2-7, with TRBD2 as a possible D gene (6 bases). Trimming shortened V by 3 bases and J by 7 bases, and 13 bases separated the two germline ends. Germline V gene data show CDR1 as MNHEY and CDR2 as SMNVEV (reference sequence). This CDR3 is 13 amino acids long. This chain's CDR3 is CASSFGGPREQYF. CDR3 in DNA: TGTGCCAGCAGTTTCGGAGGGCCTAGGGAGCAGTACTTC.

This clonotype was counted at least ten times. V gene TRBV12-3 or TRBV12-4 combines with J gene TRBJ2-4; possible D gene TRBD1, 5 bases. The V and J ends lost 4 bases and 0 bases respectively, with 22 bases between them. This CDR3 is 19 amino acids long. Here the CDR3 reads CASSSSLNQGFVAKNIQYF. DNA of the CDR3: TGTGCCAGCAGTTCAAGCCTAAACCAGGGATTTGTAGCCAAAAACATTCAGTACTTC.

The chain joins TRBV3-2 to TRBJ2-1; TRBD2, the D gene given by the table, was not confirmed from the DNA. TRBV3-2 is a documented pseudogene. The CDR3 length is 18 residues. The CDR3 DNA follows: TGTGCCAGCAGCCGGTCAGCTCGGTCTAGCGGGAGATACAATGAGCAGTTCTTC. This translates into CASSRSARSSGRYNEQFF.

This clonotype was detected ten times or more. The rearrangement uses TRBV7-2 and TRBJ2-3; 14 bases line up with TRBD2. The CDR3 totals 19 residues. Looked up from germline, CDR1 is SGHTA and CDR2 is FQGNSA. With V trimmed by 8 bases and J by 6 bases, 19 bases remained unmatched. The CDR3 loop reads CASVPPPSRTSGRRDTQYF. CDR3 DNA sequence: TGTGCCAGCGTTCCCCCACCGAGCAGGACTAGCGGGAGGAGGGATACGCAGTATTTT.

This clonotype was detected ten times or more. The V gene is TRBV12-5, the J gene TRBJ2-5; D is perhaps TRBD1 (6 bases). The CDR3 length is 12 residues. Germline-derived CDR1 and CDR2 are LGHNT and FRNRAP. The germline V and J ends were trimmed by 2 bases and 5 bases, with 6 bases remaining between them. The CDR3 bases are TGTGCTAGTGGTTTGCAGGGGGAGACCCAGTACTTC. It codes for CASGLQGETQYF.

This clonotype occurred a few times. The gene calls are TRBV7-9 and TRBJ2-2, with D tentatively TRBD2 (6 bases). Germline lookup yields CDR1 SEHNR and CDR2 FQNEAQ (reference sequence). Deletions cut 7 bases from V and 0 bases from J, with 12 bases between. The CDR3 contains 15 residues. The DNA of the CDR3 is TGTGCCAGCACCCCCCCGGGGGCGAACACCGGGGAGCTGTTTTTT. Encoded protein: CASTPPGANTGELFF.

This clonotype was detected many times. The V gene is TRBV11-2, the J gene TRBJ1-2; unclear D gene. The V gene's germline CDR1 is SGHAT and CDR2 FQNNGV. This CDR3 is 12 amino acids long. V was shortened by 1 base and J by 4 bases, with 4 bases between the two germline ends. The CDR3 spells CASSLGSYGYTF. The DNA of the CDR3 is TGTGCCAGCAGCTTAGGAAGCTATGGCTACACCTTC.

This clonotype was observed many times. This chain uses TRBV29-1 with TRBJ2-1, with TRBD2 identical over 10 bases. The V and J ends lost 5 bases and 5 bases, in that order; junction bases with no gene match: 6. From germline, CDR1 is SQVTM and CDR2 ANQGSEA. The CDR3 spans 14 residues. Here the CDR3 reads CSVPPAGGNNEQFF. CDR3 in DNA: TGCAGCGTTCCCCCAGCGGGAGGGAACAATGAGCAGTTCTTC.

This clonotype was found many times. The chain joins TRBV2 to TRBJ2-1; TRBD2 matches at 9 bases. This CDR3 comprises 14 residues. V gave up 7 bases and J gave up 5 bases; unmatched junction bases: 6. CDR1 and CDR2 (germline): SNHLY, FYNNEI. CDR3: CASTLLAGNNEQFF. The CDR3, as DNA: TGTGCCAGCACCTTACTAGCGGGCAACAATGAGCAGTTCTTC. The full variable domain, rest sourced from reference TRBV2 and TRBJ2-1, is EPEVTQTPSHQVTQMGQEVILRCVPISNHLYFYWYRQILGQKVEFLVSFYNNEISEKSEIFDDQFSVERPDGSNFTLKIRSTKLEDSAMYFCASTLLAGNNEQFFGPGTRLTVL.

This clonotype occurred many times. The chain combines TRBV10-3 with TRBJ2-3; D gene unclear. CDR1 and CDR2 from the germline V gene are ENHRY and SYGVKD. V dropped 3 bases and J dropped 3 bases, with 1 base sitting between them. The CDR3 extends over 11 amino acids. CDR3 sequence (DNA): TGTGCCATCAGTGAAACAGATACGCAGTATTTT. Its translation is CAISETDTQYF.

This clonotype was observed a handful of times. The chain links TRBV14 to TRBJ2-7; TRBD1 might be the D (5 bases). CDR1 and CDR2 from the germline V gene are SGHDN and FVKESK. The V end lost 1 base, the J end lost 7 bases, and 11 bases lay between the germline ends. The CDR3 length is 13 residues. The CDR3 coding sequence is TGTGCCAGCAGCCAAGCCAGGGTGAAGGAGCAGTACTTC. As protein: CASSQARVKEQYF.

This clonotype was picked up many times. The chain employs TRBV12-3 or TRBV12-4 and TRBJ2-3, with no clear D. V lost 3 bases, J lost 10 bases, and 8 bases lay in between. The CDR3 is 11 amino acids. CDR3 in amino acids: CASSLLVPQYF. In nucleotides, the CDR3 is TGTGCCAGCAGTTTGTTAGTTCCGCAGTATTTT.

The chain has TRBV5-1 and TRBJ2-3; 8 bases align to TRBD2. V was pared by 4 bases and J by 6 bases, with 4 bases of the junction left unmatched. CDR1 SGHRS and CDR2 YFSETQ come from the germline V gene. The CDR3 spans 13 residues. In DNA, the CDR3 is TGCGCCAGCAGCGTGCTAGCGGGTGATACGCAGTATTTT. As protein: CASSVLAGDTQYF.

The gene calls are TRBV5-4 and TRBJ2-1, with 7 bases that match TRBD2. The CDR3 is 14 amino acids. Germline-derived CDR1 and CDR2 are SGHNT and YYREEE (reference sequence). The V and J ends lost 1 base and 6 bases, in that order; junction bases with no gene match: 4. Written as DNA, the CDR3 is TGTGCCAGCAGCTTGTACCGGGAGGTCAATGAGCAGTTCTTC. This encodes CASSLYREVNEQFF.

At least ten counts were recorded for this clonotype. This rearrangement joins TRBV30 to TRBJ1-5; 7 bases fit TRBD1. Per the germline V gene, CDR1 is GTSNPN and CDR2 is SVGIG (reference sequence). This CDR3 contains 14 residues. The V and J ends lost 3 bases and 7 bases, in that order; junction bases with no gene match: 9. In nucleotides, the CDR3 is TGTGCCTGGAGCCTGACAGGGTTGAAACAGCCCCAGCATTTT. Residues: CAWSLTGLKQPQHF.

This clonotype was picked up many times. The chain carries TRBV10-3 and TRBJ2-7; D is perhaps TRBD1 (5 bases). The CDR3 sequence is 14 residues long. Trimming removed 0 bases from V and 3 bases from J, with 9 bases in between. Germline CDR1 ENHRY, CDR2 SYGVKD. The CDR3 nucleotides are TGTGCCATCAGTGAGTCCGGAAGGGGCTACGAGCAGTACTTC. This gives the protein CAISESGRGYEQYF.

The chain couples TRBV12-2 to TRBJ2-1; the DNA was not used to check the table's D call, TRBD1. TRBV12-2 is noted as a pseudogene. This CDR3 has 12 residues. CDR3 sequence: CAPRDIRSEQFF. In DNA, the CDR3 is TGTGCACCCCGGGACATCCGATCCGAGCAGTTCTTC.

This clonotype has ten or more counts. V usage is TRBV7-2 and J usage is TRBJ2-7; D is unclear. Germline V lookup: CDR1 SGHTA, CDR2 FQGNSA. Trimming removed 3 bases from V and 1 base from J, with 4 bases in between. The CDR3 is made up of 12 amino acids. The DNA for the CDR3 is TGTGCCAGCAGCTTGGTATCCTACGAGCAGTACTTC. Translated, it gives CASSLVSYEQYF.

In its sample, this clonotype was seen many times. The V call is TRBV28, the J call TRBJ1-4; D might be TRBD1 (6 bases). Germline V gene lookup returns CDR1 MDHEN and CDR2 SYDVKM. This CDR3 spans 14 amino acids. Trimming cost V 0 bases and J 8 bases, with 10 bases left between them. In DNA, the CDR3 is TGTGCCAGCAGTTTATGGCGTAGGGGGGAAAAACTGTTTTTT. It encodes CASSLWRRGEKLFF.

This clonotype was detected many times. The chain employs TRBV29-1 and TRBJ2-3; 12 nucleotides align to TRBD2. The CDR3 runs to 15 residues. Germline lookup yields CDR1 SQVTM and CDR2 ANQGSEA. Losses at the gene ends were 6 bases for V and 6 bases for J; bases not matched to a gene: 10. The CDR3, as DNA: TGCAGCGTCCCCCGCGGTCTAGCGGGAGGGGATACGCAGTATTTT. Protein sequence: CSVPRGLAGGDTQYF.

The table lists this clonotype with many counts. The chain carries TRBV5-1 and TRBJ2-5; 10 bases are shared with TRBD2. CDR3 length equals 15 residues. V gave up 4 bases and J gave up 2 bases; unmatched junction bases: 5. The germline V gene encodes CDR1 SGHRS and CDR2 YFSETQ. The DNA for the CDR3 is TGCGCCAGCAGCACCGGACTAGCGGCTCAAGAGACCCAGTACTTC. Its translation is CASSTGLAAQETQYF.

This chain links TRBV12-3 or TRBV12-4 with TRBJ2-7, with 9 bases fitting TRBD1. Trimming removed 6 bases from V and 6 bases from J; junction bases left unmatched: 12. The CDR3 length is 15 residues. The CDR3 DNA reads as TGTGCCAGCAGCTCCTTGGGACAGGGTATCCGCGAGCAGTACTTC. This encodes CASSSLGQGIREQYF.

This clonotype was recorded at least ten times. The CDR3 region has the DNA TGTGCCAGCAGCCAGGAACCGACAGGGTATTATAGCAATCAGCCCCAGCATTTT. Translation gives CASSQEPTGYYSNQPQHF. V and J are TRBV4-2 and TRBJ1-5; 7 bases align to TRBD1. The germline CDR1 and CDR2 sequences are LGHNA and YNFKEQ. J lost 0 bases, V lost 3 bases, and 11 bases had no gene match. CDR3 length: 18 amino acids.

The rearrangement joins TRBV20-1 to TRBJ2-1, with a weak D call TRBD2 (6 bases). V lost 2 bases to trimming and J lost 2 bases, with 16 bases between them. The CDR3 covers 16 residues. Germline V gives CDR1 DFQATT, CDR2 SNEGSKA (reference sequence). The CDR3: CSARLARDVTYNEQFF. DNA of the CDR3: TGCAGTGCTAGACTAGCGCGGGACGTCACCTACAATGAGCAGTTCTTC.

This clonotype was detected a few times. The gene calls are TRBV5-6 and TRBJ2-7; no reliable D call. The V end was cut by 0 bases, the J end by 6 bases, with 13 bases between. Germline CDR1 is SGHDT and CDR2 is YYEEEE. The CDR3 covers 14 residues. CDR3 coding DNA: TGTGCCAGCAGCTTGGGAGGCGCGGCTGCCGAGCAGTACTTC. It specifies CASSLGGAAAEQYF.

The sample holds many counts of this clonotype. The J gene is TRBJ1-2, the V gene TRBV5-1; 7 bases fit TRBD1. Germline CDR1 reads SGHRS; CDR2 reads YFSETQ. The trim removed 2 bases at V and 4 bases at J, leaving 2 bases unmatched. CDR3 length: 13 amino acids. The CDR3 loop reads CASSFGQAYGYTF. The CDR3 DNA sequence: TGCGCCAGCAGCTTCGGACAGGCCTATGGCTACACCTTC.

This clonotype was found a few times. The chain uses TRBV11-2 and TRBJ2-1; D perhaps matches TRBD2 (6 bases). The CDR3 has 15 amino acids. From germline, CDR1 is SGHAT and CDR2 FQNNGV. V gave up 2 bases and J gave up 2 bases, with 10 bases separating them. The CDR3 DNA reads TGTGCCAGCAGCTTATTCGGGGGTACCTACAATGAGCAGTTCTTC. Protein product: CASSLFGGTYNEQFF. Together with reference TRBV11-2 and TRBJ2-1, the CDR3 gives the full variable domain: EAGVAQSPRYKIIEKRQSVAFWCNPISGHATLYWYQQILGQGPKLLIQFQNNGVVDDSQLPKDRFSAERLKGVDSTLKIQPAKLEDSAVYLCASSLFGGTYNEQFFGPGTRLTVL.